This T cell receptor beta chain was sequenced in a study of cytomegalovirus exposure and HLA in healthy donors. The PCR ran on 60 Vbeta and 13 Jbeta primers. Repertoires were generated with immunoSEQ multiplex PCR, while TCRdb's copy carries only in-frame clones and drops some. The data show approximately 170,000 clones, and the top ten clones hold around 0.79%. The study's findings and limits: Reports state that TCR beta sequences accurately predicted most subjects' HLA-A and HLA-B alleles.

To note about this clone: Its cognate antigen is unknown.

The CDR3 has 18 residues. V lost 1 base, J lost 5 bases, and 14 bases stayed unmatched. Germline V gene data show CDR1 as GTSNPN and CDR2 as SVGIG (reference sequence). The origin of this receptor is a woman in her late teens or twenties in good health and CMV-seropositive. V usage is TRBV30 and J usage is TRBJ1-4, with 9 bases matching TRBD1. Sequencing input: PBMCs. The CDR3 region is CAWSDLGQGGFGNEKLFF. As DNA, the CDR3 is TGTGCCTGGAGTGATCTGGGACAGGGTGGTTTCGGGAATGAAAAACTGTTTTTT.